This TCR beta chain was obtained from a study of blood T cell repertoires in COVID-19. The CDR3 loop spans 16 amino acids. V was pared by 4 bases and J by 4 bases, with 9 bases of the junction left unmatched. Germline V gene sequence: CDR1 LNHDA, CDR2 SQIVND (reference sequence). Sequencing used immunoSEQ multiplex PCR; TCRdb keeps in-frame clones, though not all of them. The sample includes some 100,000 clones, roughly 92% of them seen just once. V gene TRBV19 combines with J gene TRBJ2-5, with 10 bases aligning to TRBD2. The receptor comes from a man in his fifties with active COVID-19. Sequenced input: peripheral blood. The CDR3 region has the DNA TGTGCCAGTAGTACCGAGAGCGGGAGGGCATCAGAGACCCAGTACTTC. Its protein product is CASSTESGRASETQYF.